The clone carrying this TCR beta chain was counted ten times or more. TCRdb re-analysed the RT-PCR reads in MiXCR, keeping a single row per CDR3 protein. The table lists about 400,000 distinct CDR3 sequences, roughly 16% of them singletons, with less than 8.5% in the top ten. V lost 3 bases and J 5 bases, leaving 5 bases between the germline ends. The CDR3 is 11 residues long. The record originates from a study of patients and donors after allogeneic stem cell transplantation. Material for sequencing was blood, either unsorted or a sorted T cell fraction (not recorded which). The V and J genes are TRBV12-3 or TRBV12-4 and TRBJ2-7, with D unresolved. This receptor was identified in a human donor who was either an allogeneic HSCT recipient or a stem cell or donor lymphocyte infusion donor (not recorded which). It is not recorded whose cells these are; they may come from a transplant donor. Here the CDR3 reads CASSFGHEQYF. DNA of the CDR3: TGTGCCAGCAGTTTTGGTCACGAGCAGTACTTC.